These 13 T cell receptor beta chains originate from one sample sequenced in a study of identical twins. TCRdb itself ran the 5' RACE reads through MiXCR, one entry per CDR3 protein. The sample contains roughly 280,000 distinct CDR3 sequences, just under 9.5% of which appear only once. This same sample was also part of a study on yellow fever vaccine responses in identical twins.

The sequencing input was CD8+ T cells sorted from blood. The origin of the receptors is a woman between 18 and 29 years old in good health.

There are many counts of this clonotype. The chain has TRBV6-2 or TRBV6-3 and TRBJ2-2, with D unresolved. This CDR3 has 16 residues. The germline V gene has CDR1 MNHEY and CDR2 SVGEGT. Trimming took off 7 bases at V and 0 bases at J, with 15 bases between the two ends. CDR3 coding DNA: TGTGCCAGCAATGGCGGCGAGACACCGAACACCGGGGAGCTGTTTTTT. This sequence encodes CASNGGETPNTGELFF.

This clonotype appeared many times. This sequence joins TRBV3-1 and TRBJ1-4; 10 nucleotides align to TRBD1. Trimming took 6 bases from V and 6 from J; bases not matched to a gene: 13. Germline V gene sequence: CDR1 LGHDT, CDR2 YNNKEL (reference sequence). This CDR3 comprises 17 residues. CDR3 in amino acids: CASSSLTGGSPDEKLFF. In DNA, the CDR3 is TGTGCCAGCAGTTCGTTGACAGGGGGCAGCCCTGATGAAAAACTGTTTTTT.

The sample holds a few counts of this clonotype. The chain joins TRBV20-1 to TRBJ2-7, with TRBD1 identical over 7 bases. This CDR3 comprises 14 residues. V lost 6 bases to trimming and J lost 3 bases; unmatched junction nucleotides: 11. CDR1 is DFQATT and CDR2 is SNEGSKA in the germline V gene (reference sequence). The CDR3 is CSADALTGDYEQYF. CDR3 DNA: TGCAGTGCCGACGCCCTCACAGGGGACTACGAGCAGTACTTC.

This clonotype has ten or more counts. The chain links TRBV20-1 to TRBJ2-1; 7 positions match TRBD2. This CDR3 has 13 residues. With 5 bases clipped from V and 2 bases from J, the junction kept 3 bases outside the gene matches. The germline gives CDR1 DFQATT, CDR2 SNEGSKA (reference sequence). The CDR3 reads CSAPSGTYNEQFF. CDR3 sequence (DNA): TGCAGTGCTCCTAGCGGAACCTACAATGAGCAGTTCTTC.

This clonotype was seen only a few times. The chain links TRBV9 to TRBJ1-2; D possibly corresponds to TRBD1 (5 bases). Trimming left V 3 bases short and J 2 bases short, with 23 bases between. Germline-derived CDR1 and CDR2 are SGDLS and YYNGEE. The CDR3 has 18 amino acids. Written as DNA, the CDR3 is TGTGCCAGCAGCGGGACCAGGGAGGAGCTCGGGATAAACTATGGCTACACCTTC. It encodes CASSGTREELGINYGYTF. The complete variable domain, with remaining parts taken from reference TRBV9 and TRBJ1-2, reads DSGVTQTPKHLITATGQRVTLRCSPRSGDLSVYWYQQSLDQGLQFLIQYYNGEERAKGNILERFSAQQFPDLHSELNLSSLELGDSALYFCASSGTREELGINYGYTFGSGTRLTVV.

V gene TRBV18 combines with J gene TRBJ2-1, with D perhaps matching TRBD1 (5 bases). CDR1 KGHSH and CDR2 LQKENI come from the germline V gene. Trimming pared 6 bases from V and 5 bases from J, leaving 17 bases between. CDR3 length: 15 amino acids. CDR3 in DNA: TGTGCCAGCTCCCGTTTGACAGAGGCCCACAATGAGCAGTTCTTC. As protein: CASSRLTEAHNEQFF.

This clonotype came up many times. CDR3: CSVGLAGGYEQYF. The CDR3 DNA reads TGCAGCGTTGGACTAGCGGGAGGTTACGAGCAGTACTTC. The chain recombines TRBV29-1 with TRBJ2-7; TRBD2 matches at 13 bases. The CDR3 is made up of 13 amino acids. Germline CDR1 reads SQVTM; CDR2 reads ANQGSEA. J lost 4 bases, V lost 4 bases, and 1 base had no gene match.

The chain has TRBV7-6 and TRBJ2-1; 12 nucleotides agree with TRBD1. In germline, CDR1 is SGHVS, CDR2 FNYEAQ. CDR3 length equals 15 residues. Germline trimming cut 1 base from V and 8 bases from J; bases unmatched to any gene: 3. CDR3 in DNA: TGTGCCAGCAGCTTAGGCGGGACAGGGGGCGATGAGCAGTTCTTC. It encodes CASSLGGTGGDEQFF.

The chain couples TRBV19 to TRBJ1-5; D call uncertain. Germline V gene data show CDR1 as LNHDA and CDR2 as SQIVND (reference sequence). The V and J ends lost 3 bases and 5 bases respectively, with 14 bases between them. The CDR3 extends over 15 amino acids. As DNA, the CDR3 is TGTGCCAGTAGTATCATTGACGAGGTTCATCAGCCCCAGCATTTT. It yields the protein CASSIIDEVHQPQHF.

This clonotype was seen a few times. The CDR3 DNA reads as TGCGCCAGCAGCCCCCGACTAGCGGACATTTACGATACGCAGTATTTT. This codes for CASSPRLADIYDTQYF. V is TRBV4-3 and J is TRBJ2-3; 9 nucleotides align to TRBD2. The CDR3 loop spans 16 amino acids. Germline values: CDR1 LGHNA, CDR2 YSLEER. V trimming: 4 bases; J trimming: 6 bases; junction bases outside the gene matches: 11.

The chain is built from TRBV11-1 and TRBJ2-1; the match to TRBD2 covers 10 bases. This CDR3 contains 17 residues. In germline, CDR1 is SGHAT, CDR2 FQDESV (reference sequence). Trimming cost V 2 bases and J 8 bases; bases outside gene matches: 12. The CDR3 region is CASSLRPSGGEMDEQFF. Here the CDR3 DNA reads TGTGCCAGCAGCTTAAGGCCTAGCGGGGGTGAAATGGATGAGCAGTTCTTC. The complete variable domain, with remaining parts taken from reference TRBV11-1 and TRBJ2-1, reads EAEVAQSPRYKITEKSQAVAFWCDPISGHATLYWYRQILGQGPELLVQFQDESVVDDSQLPKDRFSAERLKGVDSTLKIQPAELGDSAMYLCASSLRPSGGEMDEQFFGPGTRLTVL.

The chain joins TRBV5-8 to TRBJ1-1, with D possibly being TRBD1 (5 bases). The CDR3 spans 15 residues. V gave up 4 bases and J gave up 0 bases, with 13 bases separating them. Germline CDR1 and CDR2: SGHTS and YDEGEE. This CDR3 is CASSHKQVMNTEAFF. The CDR3 DNA is TGTGCCAGCAGCCACAAACAGGTCATGAACACTGAAGCTTTCTTT.

The gene calls are TRBV6-5 and TRBJ1-5; D is unclear. Trimming took 2 bases from V and 5 from J, leaving 10 bases between them. This CDR3 is 14 amino acids long. Germline CDR1 is MNHEY and CDR2 is SVGAGI. The CDR3 sequence is CASSYRGAYQPQHF. The CDR3 DNA sequence: TGTGCCAGCAGTTACCGGGGAGCCTATCAGCCCCAGCATTTT.